This TCR beta chain was sequenced for a study of control samples from healthy donors and cancer patients. Germline trimming cut 4 bases from V and 2 bases from J; bases unmatched to any gene: 16. CDR3 length: 19 residues. Germline loops: CDR1 SGHDT, CDR2 YYEEEE. Generated by immunoSEQ multiplex PCR, the TCRdb table keeps only in-frame clones and is missing some. The sample shows approximately 170,000 clones, 93% of them seen only once. This chain joins TRBV5-6 and TRBJ1-4; 8 bases are shared with TRBD1. The sequencing input was blood. The receptor's source is a woman aged 55-70 years in good health. CDR3 bases: TGTGCCAGCAGCCGTTATTCCGGGACAGGAATGAACACTAATGAAAAACTGTTTTTT. This gives the protein CASSRYSGTGMNTNEKLFF. Full variable domain (outside the CDR3, taken from reference TRBV5-6 and TRBJ1-4): DAGVTQSPTHLIKTRGQQVTLRCSPKSGHDTVSWYQQALGQGPQFIFQYYEEEERQRGNFPDRFSGHQFPNYSSELNVNALLLGDSALYLCASSRYSGTGMNTNEKLFFGSGTQLSVL.